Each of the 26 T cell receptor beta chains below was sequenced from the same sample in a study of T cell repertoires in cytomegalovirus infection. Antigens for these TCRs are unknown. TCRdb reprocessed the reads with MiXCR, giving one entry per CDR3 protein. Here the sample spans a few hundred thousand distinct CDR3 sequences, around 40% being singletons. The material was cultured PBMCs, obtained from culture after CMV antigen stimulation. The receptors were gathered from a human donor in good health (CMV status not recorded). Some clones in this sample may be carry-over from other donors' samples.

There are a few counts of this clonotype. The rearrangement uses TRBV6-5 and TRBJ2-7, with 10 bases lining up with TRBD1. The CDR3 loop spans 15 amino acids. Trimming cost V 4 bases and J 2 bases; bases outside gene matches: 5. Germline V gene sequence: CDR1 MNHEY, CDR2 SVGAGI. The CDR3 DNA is TGTGCCAGCAGTTCGCCCGGGACAGGGGCCTACGAGCAGTACTTC. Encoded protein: CASSSPGTGAYEQYF.

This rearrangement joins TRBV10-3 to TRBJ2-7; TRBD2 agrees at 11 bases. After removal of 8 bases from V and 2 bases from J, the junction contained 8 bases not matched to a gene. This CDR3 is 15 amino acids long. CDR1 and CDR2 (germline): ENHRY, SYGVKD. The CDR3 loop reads CAIGDSGRETYEQYF. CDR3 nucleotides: TGTGCCATCGGGGATAGCGGGAGGGAGACCTACGAGCAGTACTTC.

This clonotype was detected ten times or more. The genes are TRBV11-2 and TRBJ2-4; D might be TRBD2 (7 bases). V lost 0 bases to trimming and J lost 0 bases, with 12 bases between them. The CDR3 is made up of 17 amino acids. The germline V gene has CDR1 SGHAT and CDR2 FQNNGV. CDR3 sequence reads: CASSLDRGGLAKNIQYF. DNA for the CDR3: TGTGCCAGCAGCTTAGATAGGGGGGGCCTAGCCAAAAACATTCAGTACTTC.

CDR3 sequence reads: CASSYGTDNEKLFF. CDR3 DNA: TGTGCCAGCAGTTACGGGACAGACAATGAAAAACTGTTTTTT. J is TRBJ1-4 and V is TRBV6-2 or TRBV6-3, with 7 bases matching TRBD1. Germline CDR1 is MNHEY and CDR2 is SVGEGT. J gave up 5 bases and V 2 bases, and 2 bases lay outside the gene matches. The CDR3 extends over 14 amino acids.

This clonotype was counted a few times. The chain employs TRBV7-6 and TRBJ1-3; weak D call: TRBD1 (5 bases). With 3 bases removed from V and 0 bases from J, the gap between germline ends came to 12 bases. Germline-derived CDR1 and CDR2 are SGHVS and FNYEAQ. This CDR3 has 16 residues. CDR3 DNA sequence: TGTGCCAGCAGCTTTGGGACGGATAGCTCTGGAAACACCATATATTTT. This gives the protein CASSFGTDSSGNTIYF.

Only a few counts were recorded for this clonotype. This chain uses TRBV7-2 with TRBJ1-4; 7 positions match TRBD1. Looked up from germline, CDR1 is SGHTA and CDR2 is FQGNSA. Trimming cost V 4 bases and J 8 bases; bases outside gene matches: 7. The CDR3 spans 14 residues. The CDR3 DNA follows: TGTGCCAGCAGCTCCCAGGGGGATGAAGAAAAACTGTTTTTT. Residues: CASSSQGDEEKLFF.

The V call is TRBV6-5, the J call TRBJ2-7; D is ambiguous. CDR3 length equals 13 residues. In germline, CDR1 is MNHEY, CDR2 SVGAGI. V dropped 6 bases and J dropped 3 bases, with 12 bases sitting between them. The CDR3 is CASSPTPFYEQYF. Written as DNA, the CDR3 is TGTGCCAGCAGCCCGACACCTTTCTACGAGCAGTACTTC.

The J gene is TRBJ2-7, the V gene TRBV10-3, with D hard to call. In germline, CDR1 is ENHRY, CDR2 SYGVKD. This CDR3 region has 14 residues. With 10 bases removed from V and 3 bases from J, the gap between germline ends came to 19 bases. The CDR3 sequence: CATRTPGPSYEQYV. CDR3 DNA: TGTGCCACGAGGACCCCGGGCCCTAGCTACGAGCAGTACGTC.

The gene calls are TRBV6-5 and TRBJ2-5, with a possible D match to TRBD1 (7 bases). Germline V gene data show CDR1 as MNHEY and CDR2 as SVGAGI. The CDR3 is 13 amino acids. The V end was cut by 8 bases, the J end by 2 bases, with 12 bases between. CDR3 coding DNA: TGTGCCAGCGGAGGGACAGAACAAGAGACCCAGTACTTC. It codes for CASGGTEQETQYF.

Here the CDR3 reads CSARKGLAGTDTQYF. The CDR3 DNA sequence: TGCAGTGCTAGAAAGGGACTAGCGGGCACAGATACGCAGTATTTT. The chain combines TRBV20-1 with TRBJ2-3; 11 positions match TRBD2. CDR3 size: 15 residues. Looked up from germline, CDR1 is DFQATT and CDR2 is SNEGSKA (reference sequence). The junction had 2 bases not matched to a gene; V was cut back by 2 bases and J by 1 base.

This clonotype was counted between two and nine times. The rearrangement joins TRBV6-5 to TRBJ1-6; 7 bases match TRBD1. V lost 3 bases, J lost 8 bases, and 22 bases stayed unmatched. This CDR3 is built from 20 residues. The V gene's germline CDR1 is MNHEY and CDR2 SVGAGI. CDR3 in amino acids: CASSYIRQGTGSAGDSPLHF. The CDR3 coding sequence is TGTGCCAGCAGTTATATCCGACAGGGTACCGGCTCGGCTGGGGATTCACCCCTCCACTTT.

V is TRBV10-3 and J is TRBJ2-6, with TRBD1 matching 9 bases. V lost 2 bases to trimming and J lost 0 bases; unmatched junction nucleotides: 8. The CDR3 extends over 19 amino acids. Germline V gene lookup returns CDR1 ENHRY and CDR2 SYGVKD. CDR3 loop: CAISEDPGQGLSGANVLTF. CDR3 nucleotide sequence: TGTGCCATCAGTGAGGACCCGGGACAGGGCCTCTCTGGGGCCAACGTCCTGACTTTC.

CDR3 sequence: CASSQTGGRIDTQYF. The DNA of the CDR3 is TGTGCCAGCAGCCAGACGGGCGGGAGAATAGATACGCAGTATTTT. This chain connects TRBV7-9 to TRBJ2-3; TRBD2 aligns across 7 bases. The CDR3 consists of 15 residues. Germline assignment: CDR1 SEHNR and CDR2 FQNEAQ (reference sequence). The J segment lost 5 bases and the V segment lost 5 bases, leaving 10 bases of the junction unmatched.

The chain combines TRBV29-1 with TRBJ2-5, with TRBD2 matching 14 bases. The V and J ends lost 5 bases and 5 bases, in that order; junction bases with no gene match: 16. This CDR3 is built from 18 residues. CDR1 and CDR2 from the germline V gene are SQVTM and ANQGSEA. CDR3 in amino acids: CSVSRQAGLAGDTETQYF. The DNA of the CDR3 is TGCAGCGTTTCTAGACAGGCGGGACTAGCGGGAGATACGGAGACCCAGTACTTC.

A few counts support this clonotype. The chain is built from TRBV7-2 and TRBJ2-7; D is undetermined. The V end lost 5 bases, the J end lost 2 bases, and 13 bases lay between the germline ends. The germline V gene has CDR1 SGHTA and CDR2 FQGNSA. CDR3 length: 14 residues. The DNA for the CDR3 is TGTGCCAGCAGCCAACGGCAGGCAGCCTACGAGCAGTACTTC. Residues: CASSQRQAAYEQYF.

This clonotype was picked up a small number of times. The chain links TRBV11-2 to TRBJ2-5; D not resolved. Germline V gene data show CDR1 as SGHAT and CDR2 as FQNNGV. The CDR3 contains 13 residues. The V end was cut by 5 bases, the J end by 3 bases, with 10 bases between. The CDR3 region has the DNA TGTGCCAGCAGCACGCCGTGGGAAGAGACCCAGTACTTC. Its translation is CASSTPWEETQYF.

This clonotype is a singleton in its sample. CDR3 DNA: TGTGCCAGCAACCCGACAGGGGGGACTAGCGGGAGCTTCACCTACAATGAGCAGTTCTTC. Translating gives CASNPTGGTSGSFTYNEQFF. The gene calls are TRBV14 and TRBJ2-1; 14 positions agree with TRBD2. Germline V gives CDR1 SGHDN, CDR2 FVKESK. The J segment lost 2 bases and the V segment lost 7 bases, leaving 16 bases of the junction unmatched. CDR3 size: 20 residues.

CDR3 amino acids: CASSLEVGAANEKLFF. The CDR3 DNA is TGTGCCAGCAGCTTAGAGGTCGGGGCGGCTAATGAAAAACTGTTTTTT. The chain recombines TRBV7-2 with TRBJ1-4, with TRBD1 as a possible D gene (5 bases). V was pared by 1 base and J by 3 bases, with 12 bases between. This CDR3 is 16 amino acids long. Germline V gene sequence: CDR1 SGHTA, CDR2 FQGNSA.

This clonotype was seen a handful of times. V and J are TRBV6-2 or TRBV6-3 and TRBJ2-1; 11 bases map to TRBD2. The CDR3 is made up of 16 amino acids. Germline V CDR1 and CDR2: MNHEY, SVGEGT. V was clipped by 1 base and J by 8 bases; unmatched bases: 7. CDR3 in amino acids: CASSYLLAGVGDEQFF. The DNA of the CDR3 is TGTGCCAGCAGTTACTTACTAGCGGGAGTAGGCGATGAGCAGTTCTTC.

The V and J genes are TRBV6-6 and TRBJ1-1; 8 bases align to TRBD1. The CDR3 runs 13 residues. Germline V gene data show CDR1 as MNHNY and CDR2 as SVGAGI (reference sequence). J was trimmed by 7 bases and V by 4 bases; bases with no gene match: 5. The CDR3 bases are TGTGCCAGCAGTTGGCAGGGGGCAGGTGAAGCTTTCTTT. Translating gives CASSWQGAGEAFF.

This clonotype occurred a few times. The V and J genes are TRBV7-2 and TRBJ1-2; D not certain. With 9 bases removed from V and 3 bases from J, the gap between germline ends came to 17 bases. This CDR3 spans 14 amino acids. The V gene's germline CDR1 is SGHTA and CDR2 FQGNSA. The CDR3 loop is CASILLGGDYGYTF. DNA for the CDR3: TGTGCCAGTATTTTACTGGGTGGCGACTATGGCTACACCTTC.

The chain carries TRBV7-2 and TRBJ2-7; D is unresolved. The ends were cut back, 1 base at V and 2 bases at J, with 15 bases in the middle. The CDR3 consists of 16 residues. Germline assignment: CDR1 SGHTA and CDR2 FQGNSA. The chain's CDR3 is CASSLDLFAGAYEQYF. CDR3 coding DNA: TGTGCCAGCAGCTTAGACTTGTTTGCTGGGGCCTACGAGCAGTACTTC.

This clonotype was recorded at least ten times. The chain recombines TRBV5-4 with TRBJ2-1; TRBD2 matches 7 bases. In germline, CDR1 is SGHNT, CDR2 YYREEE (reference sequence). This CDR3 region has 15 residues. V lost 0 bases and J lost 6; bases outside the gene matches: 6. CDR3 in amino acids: CASSLGAGPGNEQFF. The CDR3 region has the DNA TGTGCCAGCAGCTTGGGAGCGGGACCGGGCAATGAGCAGTTCTTC.

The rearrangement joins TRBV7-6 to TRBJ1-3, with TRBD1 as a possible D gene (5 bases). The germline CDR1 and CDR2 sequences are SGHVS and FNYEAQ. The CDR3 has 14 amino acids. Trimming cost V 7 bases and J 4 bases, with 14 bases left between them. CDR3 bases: TGTGCCAGCATCCAGGACACCTCGGGAAACACCATATATTTT. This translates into CASIQDTSGNTIYF.

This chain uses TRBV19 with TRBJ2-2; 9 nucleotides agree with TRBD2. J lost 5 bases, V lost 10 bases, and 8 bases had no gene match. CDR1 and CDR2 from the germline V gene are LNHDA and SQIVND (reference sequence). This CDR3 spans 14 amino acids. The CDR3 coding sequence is TGTGCCACCCTTGGACTAGCGTCTACCGGGGAGCTGTTTTTT. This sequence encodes CATLGLASTGELFF.

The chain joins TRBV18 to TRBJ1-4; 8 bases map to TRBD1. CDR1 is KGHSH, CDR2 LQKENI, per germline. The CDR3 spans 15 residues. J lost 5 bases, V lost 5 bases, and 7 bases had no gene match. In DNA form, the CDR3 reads TGTGCCAGCTCATCGACCCAGGGGGCGAATGAAAAACTGTTTTTT. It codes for CASSSTQGANEKLFF. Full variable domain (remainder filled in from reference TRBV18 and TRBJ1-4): NAGVMQNPRHLVRRRGQEARLRCSPMKGHSHVYWYRQLPEEGLKFMVYLQKENIIDESGMPKERFSAEFPKEGPSILRIQQVVRGDSAAYFCASSSTQGANEKLFFGSGTQLSVL.